This TCR beta chain was profiled in a study of T cells in tumors after PD-1 blockade (dated by TCRdb to between 2018 and 2020). Notes on the research overall: Prior checkpoint blockade, systemic immunosuppressant use, and recent radiotherapy or other anti-cancer therapy within 4 weeks were grounds for patient exclusion. Patients received pembrolizumab 200 mg every 3 weeks or cemiplimab 350 mg every 2 weeks. RECIST version 1.1 was used to evaluate clinical response. Using site-matched tumors from BCC or SCC patients sampled before and after anti-PD-1 therapy, the study carried out paired single-cell RNA and TCR sequencing. Some patients also continued taking vismodegib 150 mg daily during anti-PD-1 treatment. On average, peripheral blood samples yielded under 40,000 unique clonotypes and some 110,000 TCR templates (range 24,679-257,772). To compare clonotypes in blood versus tumor, bulk TCR sequencing was run on approximately 11 peripheral blood samples drawn from 5 patients. Overall study outcomes, separate from this receptor: About 38% of TCR clonotypes from the tumor were detected in blood, and certain novel exhausted tumor clones were present in blood collected before treatment, which suggests recruitment from the periphery. Where the novel T cell clones came from was not determined, and possible sources could include lymphoid organs or rare unexpanded clones inside the tumor or in the tumor periphery.

The immunoSEQ platform was used to carry out deep TCRbeta sequencing. Concerning the study's data processing: For further analysis, only productive rearrangements were exported out of the immunoSEQ Analyzer. T cell phenotypes were assigned to bulk TCRbeta clonotypes by matching the clonotypes to single-cell RNA+TCR-seq clones that had the same TCRbeta sequence. Clone enrichment in tumor was calculated as tumor frequency divided by PBMC frequency from bulk TCR sequencing. TCRs were grouped by GLIPH into specificity groups, defined as clusters of distinct TCRs likely recognizing common antigens via shared CDR3 motifs. Here the immuneACCESS table is served through TCRdb, limited to in-frame sequences with V and J called. Missing clones are a known gap in these copies; in checked studies unresolved V genes cover under half, and the rest lacks a known reason. Clone size and V and J calls were adopted from that table, with D and trimming inferred from the DNA. Across this sample there are about 14,000 clones, with 82% seen only once. The ten largest account for 25% of the sample.

Regarding this clone: Its antigen is still unknown. No qualities accompany the bases; no much larger clone lies one base away.

According to the study, the label for this sample's time point signals: after anti-PD-1 therapy. For bulk TCRbeta sequencing, genomic DNA was extracted from tumor biopsies or peripheral blood, and input amounts ranged from roughly 616 ng to 6,004 ng. All patients had histologically proven advanced or metastatic basal or squamous cell carcinoma and were poor candidates for surgical resection. The basal cell carcinoma cohort was made up of under twelve patients, and bulk tumor TCR sequencing was performed for roughly 8 of these patients. The sequence was collected from a human donor with basal cell carcinoma. This specimen was PBMCs, taken after anti-PD-1 treatment.

The CDR3 region: CASSESDYYTGELFF. The nucleotides are TGTGCCAGCAGTGAATCTGACTACTACACCGGGGAGCTGTTTTTT. This chain joins TRBV6-1 to TRBJ2-2, with a tentative D gene TRBD2 over 5 matching bases. Sequences MNHNS (CDR1) and SASEGT (CDR2) are obtained from the germline V gene. V lost 2 bases and J lost 3 bases; the stretch between them is 10 bases long. Spanning cysteine to phenylalanine, the CDR3 consists of 15 amino acids. Just the 45-base CDR3 DNA is kept, in frame starting at base 1.